The 21 T cell receptor beta chains reported below all come from one sample, sequenced in a study of T cells in Graves' hyperthyroidism and ophthalmopathy. RNA transcripts served as the template for amplifying TCR beta CDR3 regions. During a first-round RT-PCR of the TCR CDR3, the HTBI primer set was used. Each CDR3 protein gets one entry after TCRdb re-called the multiplex PCR reads with MiXCR. The sample records approximately 690,000 distinct CDR3 sequences, less than 25% being singletons. The source material was blood. These TCRs come from a man aged 30 to 45 with Graves' ophthalmopathy.

This clonotype was detected many times. This sequence joins TRBV18 and TRBJ2-4; 9 nucleotides match TRBD2. The CDR3 spans 15 residues. Germline V lookup: CDR1 KGHSH, CDR2 LQKENI. V trimming: 6 bases; J trimming: 6 bases; junction bases outside the gene matches: 9. This CDR3 is CASSPGLASGNIQYF. The CDR3 DNA reads as TGTGCCAGCTCGCCGGGACTAGCTTCGGGAAACATTCAGTACTTC. The variable domain in full, completed from reference TRBV18 and TRBJ2-4, reads NAGVMQNPRHLVRRRGQEARLRCSPMKGHSHVYWYRQLPEEGLKFMVYLQKENIIDESGMPKERFSAEFPKEGPSILRIQQVVRGDSAAYFCASSPGLASGNIQYFGAGTRLSVL.

This clonotype was seen a few times. The chain recombines TRBV4-3 with TRBJ2-6; D not resolved. In germline, CDR1 is LGHNA, CDR2 YSLEER. Trimming stripped 1 base from V and 3 bases from J, with 13 bases between. The CDR3 consists of 17 residues. CDR3 DNA: TGCGCCAGCAGCCAAGGTTCCGGCGGTAGTGGGGCCAACGTCCTGACTTTC. Protein: CASSQGSGGSGANVLTF.

The gene calls are TRBV6-1 and TRBJ2-7; D remains unclear. The CDR3 is 14 amino acids. The germline V gene encodes CDR1 MNHNS and CDR2 SASEGT. The V end lost 1 base, the J end lost 9 bases, and 16 bases lay between the germline ends. Written as DNA, the CDR3 is TGTGCCAGCAGTGAAGGGAAATACCCCATCGGGCAGTACTTC. Amino acid sequence: CASSEGKYPIGQYF.

This clonotype appeared a few times. The chain carries TRBV20-1 and TRBJ2-7, with 7 bases fitting TRBD1. CDR1 is DFQATT, CDR2 SNEGSKA, per germline (reference sequence). This CDR3 is built from 12 residues. Trimming cost V 7 bases and J 1 base; bases outside gene matches: 4. Written as DNA, the CDR3 is TGCAGTGGGTGGGACAGTTCCTACGAGCAGTACTTC. It yields the protein CSGWDSSYEQYF.

The V gene is TRBV7-3, the J gene TRBJ1-1; no clear D gene. Trimming removed 0 bases from V and 5 bases from J, with 7 bases in between. The CDR3 is 13 residues long. The germline CDR1 and CDR2 sequences are SGHTA and FQGTGA. CDR3 nucleotide sequence: TGTGCCAGCAGCTTAACTGCACAGACTGAAGCTTTCTTT. It encodes CASSLTAQTEAFF.

This clonotype was seen more than once but under ten times. J is TRBJ2-1 and V is TRBV28, with D possibly being TRBD1 or TRBD2 (5 bases each). Germline CDR1 reads MDHEN; CDR2 reads SYDVKM. This CDR3 has 15 amino acids. Trimming cost V 6 bases and J 5 bases, with 17 bases left between them. CDR3 nucleotides: TGTGCCAGCAGATCCCACGGGGCGAGCCACAATGAGCAGTTCTTC. Translated, it gives CASRSHGASHNEQFF.

This clonotype showed up many times. The chain recombines TRBV20-1 with TRBJ1-3, with a weak D call TRBD1 (5 bases). The CDR3 totals 13 residues. CDR1 DFQATT and CDR2 SNEGSKA come from the germline V gene (reference sequence). V gave up 6 bases and J gave up 4 bases, with 13 bases separating them. CDR3 DNA sequence: TGCAGTGCCCATAGACAGACGGGAAACACCATATATTTT. It encodes CSAHRQTGNTIYF.

The CDR3 sequence is CASSEEVAGSGDTQYF. DNA of the CDR3: TGTGCCAGCAGTGAAGAGGTAGCGGGATCGGGAGATACGCAGTATTTT. The chain uses TRBV6-1 and TRBJ2-3; 8 nucleotides match TRBD2. CDR3 length equals 16 residues. The V segment lost 1 base and the J segment 5 bases; nucleotides outside the gene matches: 8. Germline V gene lookup returns CDR1 MNHNS and CDR2 SASEGT.

The chain recombines TRBV19 with TRBJ2-1; 7 bases align to TRBD2. This CDR3 comprises 20 residues. V was clipped by 3 bases and J by 1 base; unmatched bases: 18. The germline V gene has CDR1 LNHDA and CDR2 SQIVND (reference sequence). The CDR3 is CASSIERGTPWMRSYNEQFF. The DNA of the CDR3 is TGTGCCAGTAGTATTGAGCGGGGTACGCCCTGGATGAGGTCCTACAATGAGCAGTTCTTC.

There are many counts of this clonotype. The chain joins TRBV12-3 or TRBV12-4 to TRBJ1-1; D is unclear. The germline V and J ends were trimmed by 6 bases and 11 bases, with 13 bases remaining between them. This CDR3 has 11 residues. CDR3 residues: CASRELGRAFF. The CDR3 nucleotides are TGTGCCAGCAGGGAACTAGGGCGGGCTTTCTTT.

This clonotype was seen more than once but under ten times. The CDR3 loop is CASSFSSGTRQTQYF. CDR3 in DNA: TGCGCCAGCAGCTTCTCTAGCGGGACCCGGCAGACCCAGTACTTC. The V call is TRBV5-1, the J call TRBJ2-5, with 9 positions matching TRBD2. After removal of 2 bases from V and 6 bases from J, the junction contained 8 bases not matched to a gene. This CDR3 has 15 residues. CDR1 is SGHRS, CDR2 YFSETQ, per germline.

This clonotype has a handful of counts. The CDR3 DNA reads as TGCGCCAGCAGCCAAGTAGGGACAGGGAGTGAAAAACTGTTTTTT. This gives the protein CASSQVGTGSEKLFF. This chain connects TRBV4-1 to TRBJ1-4; 9 positions match TRBD1. Germline assignment: CDR1 MGHRA and CDR2 YSYEKL. This CDR3 region has 15 residues. Trimming at V came to 1 base and at J to 7 bases, leaving 4 bases not matched to a gene.

CDR3 amino acids: CASSWPSGSSTEQFF. The CDR3 nucleotides read TGTGCCAGCAGTTGGCCTAGCGGGAGTTCGACTGAGCAGTTCTTC. The V call is TRBV6-1, the J call TRBJ2-1; 10 positions agree with TRBD2. Germline CDR1 and CDR2: MNHNS and SASEGT. The ends lost 5 bases at V and 9 bases at J; junction bases unmatched: 10. This CDR3 is 15 amino acids long.

The rearrangement uses TRBV28 and TRBJ1-3, with D perhaps matching TRBD1 (6 bases). Germline values: CDR1 MDHEN, CDR2 SYDVKM. V was clipped by 8 bases and J by 2 bases, with 19 bases between them. The CDR3 has 16 amino acids. For the CDR3, the DNA is TGTGCCAGCGGCCATAAAACAGGGCGAACTGGAAACACCATATATTTT. Protein: CASGHKTGRTGNTIYF. The full variable domain, its missing parts supplied by reference TRBV28 and TRBJ1-3, is DVKVTQSSRYLVKRTGEKVFLECVQDMDHENMFWYRQDPGLGLRLIYFSYDVKMKEKGDIPEGYSVSREKKERFSLILESASTNQTSMYLCASGHKTGRTGNTIYFGEGSWLTVV.

Concerning this clonotype: This may be a read error: a much more frequent sequence differs by one nucleotide. The chain recombines TRBV10-3 with TRBJ2-7; 10 positions agree with TRBD1. The CDR3 length is 14 residues. Germline V CDR1 and CDR2: ENHRY, SYGVKD. CDR3 bases: TGTGCCATCAGTGAGTCGACAGGGGGCTACGAGGAGTACTTC. It codes for CAISESTGGYEEYF.

J is TRBJ2-4 and V is TRBV12-3 or TRBV12-4; perhaps TRBD1 as D (5 bases). The ends were cut back, 6 bases at V and 7 bases at J, with 16 bases in the middle. This CDR3 spans 14 amino acids. The CDR3 DNA sequence: TGTGCCAGCAGCCCTATAGGGGCCGTGAACATTCAGTACTTC. It is translated as CASSPIGAVNIQYF.

Many counts were recorded for this clonotype. The chain employs TRBV28 and TRBJ2-2; 13 nucleotides align to TRBD2. With 3 bases clipped from V and 4 bases from J, the junction kept 2 bases outside the gene matches. CDR3 length: 16 residues. The germline CDR1 and CDR2 sequences are MDHEN and SYDVKM. CDR3 sequence (DNA): TGTGCCAGCAGTTTTAGACTAGCGGGAGGCACCGGGGAGCTGTTTTTT. The encoded protein is CASSFRLAGGTGELFF.

This chain joins TRBV10-1 and TRBJ2-5, with TRBD1 matching 9 bases. Germline trimming cut 5 bases from V and 5 bases from J; bases unmatched to any gene: 9. CDR1 and CDR2 from the germline V gene are WNHNN and SYGVQD (reference sequence). The CDR3 spans 15 residues. CDR3 sequence reads: CASSSRTGADETQYF. CDR3 sequence (DNA): TGCGCCAGCAGTTCGAGGACAGGGGCGGATGAGACCCAGTACTTC.

The DNA for the CDR3 is TGTGCCAGCAGCTTATTCGACTCCCCGACAGATACGCAGTATTTT. This codes for CASSLFDSPTDTQYF. The V and J genes are TRBV7-9 and TRBJ2-3; no clear D gene. Trimming stripped 2 bases from V and 3 bases from J, with 12 bases between. Looked up from germline, CDR1 is SEHNR and CDR2 is FQNEAQ (reference sequence). The CDR3 totals 15 residues.

This clonotype was detected only once. A junction boundary mismatches the germline segment, possibly from a read error. This rearrangement joins TRBV5-1 to TRBJ2-2; 8 bases are a match to TRBD2. CDR1 is SGHRS and CDR2 is YFSETQ in the germline V gene. The CDR3 loop spans 14 amino acids. CDR3: CASSFREGVGELFF. In nucleotides, the CDR3 is TGTGCCAGCAGCTTCCGGGAGGGGGTCGGGGAGCTGTTTTTT.

There are a few counts of this clonotype. This sequence joins TRBV5-5 and TRBJ1-4; 7 bases fit TRBD1. Germline assignment: CDR1 SGHKS and CDR2 YYEKEE (reference sequence). V lost 2 bases and J lost 5; bases outside the gene matches: 3. The CDR3 is 14 residues long. The CDR3 here is CASSFRGQNEKLFF. The DNA for the CDR3 is TGTGCCAGCAGCTTCCGGGGACAGAATGAAAAACTGTTTTTT.